The 29 T cell receptor beta chains listed next were all sequenced from one sample in a study. Each CDR3 protein gets one entry after TCRdb re-called the 5' RACE reads with MiXCR. The repertoire has approximately 41,000 distinct CDR3 sequences, roughly 27% of them found once; the top ten carry roughly 3.5%. Sequencing was performed on memory CD4+ T cells sorted from a lymph node. Noted subset: memory CD4+ T cells, CD4+CD45RO+CD25-. The source is a female donor with breast cancer.

The chain recombines TRBV6-5 with TRBJ2-3; no clear D gene. There are 14 residues in the CDR3. The germline V and J ends were trimmed by 3 bases and 0 bases, with 7 bases remaining between them. Germline V gene lookup returns CDR1 MNHEY and CDR2 SVGAGI. The CDR3 DNA is TGTGCCAGCAGTTATGGGGAAAGCACAGATACGCAGTATTTT. Protein sequence: CASSYGESTDTQYF.

This sequence joins TRBV11-1 and TRBJ2-7; D is ambiguous. The CDR3 has 13 residues. Trimming removed 2 bases from V and 2 bases from J, with 7 bases in between. Germline CDR1 reads SGHAT; CDR2 reads FQDESV (reference sequence). The CDR3 sequence is CASSLSRAYEQYF. As DNA, the CDR3 is TGTGCCAGCAGCTTAAGTCGGGCCTACGAGCAGTACTTC.

The V call is TRBV28, the J call TRBJ2-2, with D maybe TRBD1 (6 bases). This CDR3 contains 14 residues. The V and J ends lost 4 bases and 6 bases respectively, with 12 bases between them. Germline values: CDR1 MDHEN, CDR2 SYDVKM. CDR3 bases: TGTGCCAGCAGTTCACAGGGTAGAGCCGGGGAGCTGTTTTTT. It encodes CASSSQGRAGELFF.

This clonotype came up once. V and J are TRBV5-5 and TRBJ2-7; tentative D call: TRBD2 (5 bases). Trimming left V 0 bases short and J 4 bases short, with 11 bases between. This CDR3 has 14 residues. Germline CDR1 is SGHKS and CDR2 is YYEKEE (reference sequence). DNA of the CDR3: TGTGCCAGCAGCTTGGCCGACGGACTGTACGAGCAGTACTTC. Its protein product is CASSLADGLYEQYF.

The J gene is TRBJ2-2, the V gene TRBV12-3 or TRBV12-4; TRBD1 is a possible D gene (6 bases). The CDR3 runs 14 residues. V dropped 3 bases and J dropped 6 bases, with 11 bases sitting between them. This chain's CDR3 is CASSLNRDAGELFF. The CDR3 DNA sequence: TGTGCCAGCAGTTTGAACAGGGACGCCGGGGAGCTGTTTTTT.

This clonotype has ten or more counts. The chain combines TRBV4-1 with TRBJ2-1; D might be TRBD2 (7 bases). The germline CDR1 and CDR2 sequences are MGHRA and YSYEKL. The CDR3 length is 15 residues. Trimming took off 1 base at V and 8 bases at J, with 15 bases between the two ends. The DNA for the CDR3 is TGCGCCAGCAGCCAAGGGTGGGGGGGCAGAGATGAGCAGTTCTTC. Translating it yields CASSQGWGGRDEQFF.

The chain carries TRBV7-2 and TRBJ2-7; the match to TRBD2 covers 8 bases. V lost 1 base, J lost 5 bases, and 7 bases stayed unmatched. Germline assignment: CDR1 SGHTA and CDR2 FQGNSA. CDR3 length equals 15 residues. The CDR3 DNA sequence: TGTGCCAGCAGCTTAGTAGCGGGGCCCCTGGACGAGCAGTACTTC. Protein sequence: CASSLVAGPLDEQYF.

Note on this clonotype: At one end, the junction sequence differs from germline, possibly due to a read error. The chain combines TRBV9 with TRBJ2-7; 11 bases align to TRBD2. The length of the CDR3 is 14 residues. Germline assignment: CDR1 SGDLS and CDR2 YYNGEE. DNA of the CDR3: TGTACCAGCAGCGGGACTAGCGGCACCTACGAGCAGTACTTC. Its protein product is CTSSGTSGTYEQYF. The complete variable domain, with remaining parts taken from reference TRBV9 and TRBJ2-7, reads DSGVTQTPKHLITATGQRVTLRCSPRSGDLSVYWYQQSLDQGLQFLIQYYNGEERAKGNILERFSAQQFPDLHSELNLSSLELGDSALYFCTSSGTSGTYEQYFGPGTRLTVT.

This clonotype has more than one count but fewer than ten. V and J are TRBV5-1 and TRBJ2-3; 11 nucleotides agree with TRBD1. V lost 3 bases and J lost 4; bases outside the gene matches: 16. The germline CDR1 and CDR2 sequences are SGHRS and YFSETQ. This CDR3 is 19 amino acids long. In DNA form, the CDR3 reads TGCGCCAGCAGCTCTACTGCCTTCCCCCGGGGACAGGGGGCAGATACGCAGTATTTT. Amino acids: CASSSTAFPRGQGADTQYF. The complete variable domain, with remaining parts taken from reference TRBV5-1 and TRBJ2-3, reads KAGVTQTPRYLIKTRGQQVTLSCSPISGHRSVSWYQQTPGQGLQFLFEYFSETQRNKGNFPGRFSGRQFSNSRSEMNVSTLELGDSALYLCASSSTAFPRGQGADTQYFGPGTRLTVL.

A few counts support this clonotype. The chain is built from TRBV27 and TRBJ2-1; TRBD1 is a possible D gene (6 bases). Per the germline V gene, CDR1 is MNHEY and CDR2 is SMNVEV (reference sequence). Trimming left V 6 bases short and J 0 bases short, with 24 bases between. The CDR3 contains 19 residues. The CDR3 DNA reads as TGTGCCAGCAGGGGCCGTCCGAGACAGGCCTCCTTCTCCTACAATGAGCAGTTCTTC. It encodes CASRGRPRQASFSYNEQFF.

This clonotype was found a few times. This chain links TRBV10-3 with TRBJ2-1, with unresolved D. CDR3 length: 14 amino acids. The V gene lost 0 bases and the J gene lost 5 bases, with 8 bases spanning the gap. CDR1 is ENHRY and CDR2 is SYGVKD in the germline V gene. For the CDR3, the DNA is TGTGCCATCAGTGAGTCGGAGTCAGACAATGAGCAGTTCTTC. Encoded protein: CAISESESDNEQFF.

The J gene is TRBJ2-5, the V gene TRBV15; TRBD1 agrees at 7 bases. The CDR3 is 15 amino acids. V shed 4 bases, J shed 2 bases, and the junction held 7 bases outside the gene matches. From germline, CDR1 is LNHNV and CDR2 YYDKDF (reference sequence). CDR3 nucleotide sequence: TGTGCCACCAGCATCCCCGGGACAGATCAAGAGACCCAGTACTTC. It yields the protein CATSIPGTDQETQYF.

V is TRBV11-3 and J is TRBJ2-3; D is unresolved. There are 14 residues in the CDR3. CDR1 is SGHNT and CDR2 is YENEEA in the germline V gene. Trimming removed 1 base from V and 4 bases from J, with 9 bases in between. The CDR3 sequence is CASSLGGTADTQYF. The CDR3 DNA follows: TGTGCCAGCAGCTTAGGTGGTACGGCAGATACGCAGTATTTT.

A few counts support this clonotype. This chain connects TRBV5-1 to TRBJ1-1, with 10 bases lining up with TRBD1. The CDR3 sequence is 15 residues long. Germline V gives CDR1 SGHRS, CDR2 YFSETQ. Trimming took 4 bases from V and 3 from J; bases not matched to a gene: 6. The CDR3, as DNA: TGCGCCAGCAGCGACAGGGGGCGCGGTGACACTGAAGCTTTCTTT. Residues: CASSDRGRGDTEAFF.

This clonotype was seen more than once but under ten times. This chain uses TRBV12-3 or TRBV12-4 with TRBJ2-7, with D possibly being TRBD1 or TRBD2 (6 bases each). This CDR3 is built from 15 residues. V lost 5 bases, J lost 2 bases, and 16 bases lay in between. CDR3 loop: CASSHPGGGPYEQYF. The CDR3 coding sequence is TGTGCCAGCAGTCACCCCGGAGGGGGGCCCTACGAGCAGTACTTC.

The J gene is TRBJ2-2, the V gene TRBV5-1, with D possibly being TRBD1 (5 bases). CDR1 and CDR2 (germline): SGHRS, YFSETQ. Trimming cost V 1 base and J 7 bases, with 8 bases left between them. The CDR3 has 13 residues. The CDR3 coding sequence is TGCGCCAGCAGCTTGACAACAGGCGGGGAGCTGTTTTTT. It translates to CASSLTTGGELFF. Based on the CDR3 plus reference TRBV5-1 and TRBJ2-2, the full variable domain is KAGVTQTPRYLIKTRGQQVTLSCSPISGHRSVSWYQQTPGQGLQFLFEYFSETQRNKGNFPGRFSGRQFSNSRSEMNVSTLELGDSALYLCASSLTTGGELFFGEGSRLTVL.

This chain uses TRBV4-2 with TRBJ1-3; TRBD1 matches at 10 bases. The V segment lost 2 bases and the J segment 4 bases; nucleotides outside the gene matches: 2. Germline V gene lookup returns CDR1 LGHNA and CDR2 YNFKEQ. This CDR3 has 15 amino acids. CDR3 coding DNA: TGTGCCAGCAGCCAAAGACAGGGGGCCGGAAACACCATATATTTT. Translation gives CASSQRQGAGNTIYF.

A few counts support this clonotype. The chain combines TRBV6-6 with TRBJ2-3; 12 positions match TRBD1. Germline V gene data show CDR1 as MNHNY and CDR2 as SVGAGI (reference sequence). The CDR3 extends over 14 amino acids. Trimming took 8 bases from V and 6 from J; bases not matched to a gene: 6. For the CDR3, the DNA is TGTGCCAGCGGATCGGGACAGGGGGCGGATACGCAGTATTTT. It is translated as CASGSGQGADTQYF.

About this clonotype itself: A read error may produce the germline difference seen at one junction end. The rearrangement joins TRBV7-2 to TRBJ2-5; no clear D. The CDR3 contains 15 residues. Germline V gene sequence: CDR1 SGHTA, CDR2 FQGNSA. The CDR3 sequence: CASSLGVSRQEAQYF. The CDR3 DNA sequence: TGTGCCAGCAGCTTAGGGGTTTCCAGGCAAGAGGCCCAGTACTTC.

Remarks on this clonotype: A much more abundant neighbour one base away suggests this may be a read error. V and J are TRBV9 and TRBJ2-6, with TRBD1 identical over 10 bases. Per the germline V gene, CDR1 is SGDLS and CDR2 is YYNGEE. This CDR3 comprises 18 residues. The CDR3 reads CASSIRPGTGVGANILTF. The CDR3 DNA follows: TGTGCCAGCAGCATACGTCCCGGGACAGGGGTTGGGGCCAACATCCTGACTTTC.

With respect to this clonotype: A much larger clone is a single base away; this may be a read error. V usage is TRBV20-1 and J usage is TRBJ2-3, with D perhaps assigned TRBD1 or TRBD2 (5 bases each). CDR1 and CDR2 from the germline V gene are DFQATT and SNEGSKA (reference sequence). This CDR3 has 13 residues. V was clipped by 1 base and J by 4 bases, with 9 bases between them. This CDR3 is CSARVGESDTQYF. The CDR3 DNA is TGCAGTGCTAGAGTAGGGGAGTCAGATACGCAGTATTTT.

This chain connects TRBV9 to TRBJ1-4; TRBD1 might be the D (5 bases). This CDR3 comprises 14 residues. With 4 bases removed from V and 4 bases from J, the gap between germline ends came to 11 bases. Germline V gene sequence: CDR1 SGDLS, CDR2 YYNGEE. DNA of the CDR3: TGTGCCAGCAGCCCGGGACGAAGTAATGAAAAACTGTTTTTT. Its protein is CASSPGRSNEKLFF.

This clonotype was counted a few times. The chain recombines TRBV7-3 with TRBJ2-1; D not certain. The CDR3 spans 11 residues. Germline assignment: CDR1 SGHTA and CDR2 FQGTGA. Trimming left V 2 bases short and J 8 bases short, with 4 bases between. The CDR3 DNA reads TGTGCCAGCAGCTTATTAGATGAGCAGTTCTTC. Protein: CASSLLDEQFF.

In its sample, this clonotype was seen a few times. The chain uses TRBV5-1 and TRBJ2-1, with TRBD2 as a possible D gene (6 bases). Germline-derived CDR1 and CDR2 are SGHRS and YFSETQ. Trimming stripped 4 bases from V and 1 base from J, with 15 bases between. There are 16 residues in the CDR3. CDR3 in amino acids: CASSGLPGLSYNEQFF. CDR3 nucleotides: TGCGCCAGCAGCGGCCTCCCGGGACTTTCCTACAATGAGCAGTTCTTC.

This clonotype was seen a few times. J is TRBJ2-3 and V is TRBV20-1, with D uncertain. CDR3 size: 15 residues. V lost 0 bases to trimming and J lost 1 base, with 11 bases between them. The germline gives CDR1 DFQATT, CDR2 SNEGSKA (reference sequence). The DNA of the CDR3 is TGCAGTGCTAGAGATTATGGCAGCGGCACAGATACGCAGTATTTT. It codes for CSARDYGSGTDTQYF.

The rearrangement uses TRBV12-3 or TRBV12-4 and TRBJ1-1, with 9 positions matching TRBD1. V gave up 3 bases and J gave up 4 bases; unmatched junction bases: 6. This CDR3 is built from 15 residues. The CDR3, as DNA: TGTGCCAGCAGTTTCCCCGGACAGGGGACCACTGAAGCTTTCTTT. This codes for CASSFPGQGTTEAFF.

This clonotype was observed a handful of times. This chain links TRBV24-1 with TRBJ2-1; 12 bases are a match to TRBD2. This CDR3 has 15 amino acids. Germline trimming cut 8 bases from V and 7 bases from J; bases unmatched to any gene: 8. Germline lookup yields CDR1 KGHDR and CDR2 SFDVKD. Written as DNA, the CDR3 is TGTGCCACCACCGATGGACTAGCGGGACTGAATGAGCAGTTCTTC. This sequence encodes CATTDGLAGLNEQFF.

This chain connects TRBV12-3 or TRBV12-4 to TRBJ1-6; D possibly corresponds to TRBD1 (5 bases). The CDR3 is 14 residues long. The V and J ends lost 6 bases and 0 bases respectively, with 6 bases between them. The CDR3 sequence: CASSDSSYNSPLHF. CDR3 bases: TGTGCCAGCAGCGACAGCTCCTATAATTCACCCCTCCACTTT.

DNA for the CDR3: TGTGCCAGCAGCTTACAATTGACAGCAATTCCCAATGAGCAGTTCTTC. It yields the protein CASSLQLTAIPNEQFF. The chain joins TRBV7-9 to TRBJ2-1, with a possible D match to TRBD1 (5 bases). This CDR3 has 16 amino acids. Per the germline V gene, CDR1 is SEHNR and CDR2 is FQNEAQ (reference sequence). Trimming left V 2 bases short and J 6 bases short, with 17 bases between.